This T cell receptor (beta chain) was recorded in a study of T cell therapy after organ transplantation. The study, taken as a whole, reports: Nonresponders had marked pretherapy clonal expansions and little post-therapy change.

As for this clone: Its antigen remains unknown.

V shed 5 bases and J 6 bases; nucleotides not matched to a gene: 7. Germline V gene sequence: CDR1 PRHDT, CDR2 FYEKMQ (reference sequence). The CDR3 contains 14 residues. The protocol was immunoSEQ multiplex PCR, while the TCRdb copy is restricted to in-frame clones and leaves out a portion. The data show 20,000 to 25,000 clones, around 83% seen once. Indicated time point: 20-29 weeks after completion of therapy. The material was CD8+ T cells from blood, obtained after autologous CMV-specific T cell therapy. V and J are TRBV13 and TRBJ2-7, with TRBD2 matching over 10 bases. The receptor was derived from a human patient who had received a solid organ transplant and had CMV disease. Some T cells may be transferred from the graft donor. The CDR3 loop reads CASSLSGRYREQYF. The CDR3 DNA is TGTGCCAGCAGCCTTAGCGGGAGGTATCGCGAGCAGTACTTC.